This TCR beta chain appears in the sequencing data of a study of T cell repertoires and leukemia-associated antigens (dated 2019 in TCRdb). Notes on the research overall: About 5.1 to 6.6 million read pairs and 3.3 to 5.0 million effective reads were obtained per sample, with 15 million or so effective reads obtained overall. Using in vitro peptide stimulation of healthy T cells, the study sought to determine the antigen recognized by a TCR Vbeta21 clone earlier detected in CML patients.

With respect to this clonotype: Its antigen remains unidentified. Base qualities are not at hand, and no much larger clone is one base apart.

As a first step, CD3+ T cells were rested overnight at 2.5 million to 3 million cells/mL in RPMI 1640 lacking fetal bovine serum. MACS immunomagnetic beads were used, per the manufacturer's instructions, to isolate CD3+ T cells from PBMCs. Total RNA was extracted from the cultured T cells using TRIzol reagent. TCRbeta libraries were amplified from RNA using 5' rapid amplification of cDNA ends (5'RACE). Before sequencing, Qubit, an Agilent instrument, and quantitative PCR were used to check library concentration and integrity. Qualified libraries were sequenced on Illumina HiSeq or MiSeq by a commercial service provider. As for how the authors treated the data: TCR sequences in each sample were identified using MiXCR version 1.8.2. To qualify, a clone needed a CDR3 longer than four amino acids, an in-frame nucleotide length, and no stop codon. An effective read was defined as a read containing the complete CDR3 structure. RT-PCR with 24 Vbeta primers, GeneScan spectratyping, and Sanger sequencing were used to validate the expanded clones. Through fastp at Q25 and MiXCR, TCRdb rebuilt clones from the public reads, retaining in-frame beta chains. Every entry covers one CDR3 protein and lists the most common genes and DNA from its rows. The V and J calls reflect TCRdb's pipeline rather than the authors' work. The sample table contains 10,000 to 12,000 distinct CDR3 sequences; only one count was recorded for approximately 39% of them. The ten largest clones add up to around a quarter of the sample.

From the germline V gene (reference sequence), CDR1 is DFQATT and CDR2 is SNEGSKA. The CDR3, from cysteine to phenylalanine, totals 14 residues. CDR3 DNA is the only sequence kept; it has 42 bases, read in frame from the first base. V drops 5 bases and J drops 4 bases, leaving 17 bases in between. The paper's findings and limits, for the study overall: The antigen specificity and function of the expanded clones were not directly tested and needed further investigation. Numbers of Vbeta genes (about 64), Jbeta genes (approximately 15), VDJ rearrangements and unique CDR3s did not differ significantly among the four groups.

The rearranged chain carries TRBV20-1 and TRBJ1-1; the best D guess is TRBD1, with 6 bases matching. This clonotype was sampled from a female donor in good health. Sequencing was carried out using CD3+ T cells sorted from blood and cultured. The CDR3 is CSARKPGQVTEAFF. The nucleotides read TGCAGTGCTCGAAAGCCGGGACAAGTCACTGAAGCTTTCTTT.